The 8 T cell receptor beta chains in this list originate from one sample, sequenced in a study of Ad26.COV2.S vaccination and SARS-CoV-2 variants. Treatment denoted: some 20 received Ad26.COV2.S at low or high dose, single or two shots; about 5 received placebo; per-sample allocation not given. Specimens were obtained on day 63 following the first vaccine or placebo injection. The data were produced by immunoSEQ multiplex PCR, yet TCRdb's version contains in-frame clones alone and is incomplete. Of roughly 400,000 clones listed, roughly 90% were seen once; the top ten hold about 1.7%. This material consisted of peripheral blood, taken in a trial of Ad26.COV2.S vaccine versus placebo. All receptors come from a person aged 18-65 years who received the Ad26.COV2.S COVID-19 vaccine or a placebo.

In this sample, this clone turned up a few times. J is TRBJ2-1 and V is TRBV30; weak D call: TRBD2 (6 bases). V dropped 0 bases and J dropped 1 base, with 10 bases sitting between them. Germline CDR1 is GTSNPN and CDR2 is SVGIG (reference sequence). This CDR3 comprises 15 residues. In DNA, the CDR3 is TGTGCCTGGAGTGTACCCGGGGGTTCCTACAATGAGCAGTTCTTC. Protein: CAWSVPGGSYNEQFF.

The gene calls are TRBV7-2 and TRBJ1-2; 9 bases line up with TRBD1. This CDR3 has 15 residues. V was clipped by 5 bases and J by 4 bases; unmatched bases: 8. Germline lookup yields CDR1 SGHTA and CDR2 FQGNSA. The CDR3: CASSTKGQGIYGYTF. The CDR3 DNA reads as TGTGCCAGCAGCACAAAGGGACAGGGTATCTATGGCTACACCTTC.

The rearrangement uses TRBV28 and TRBJ1-5; TRBD1 matches at 7 bases. Germline V gene data show CDR1 as MDHEN and CDR2 as SYDVKM. Trimming took 3 bases from V and 0 from J; bases not matched to a gene: 14. The CDR3 is 19 amino acids. The CDR3 loop is CASSFRLPNRGGSNQPQHF. DNA of the CDR3: TGTGCCAGCAGTTTCCGACTTCCGAACAGGGGAGGTAGCAATCAGCCCCAGCATTTT. Full variable domain (rest looked up from reference TRBV28 and TRBJ1-5): DVKVTQSSRYLVKRTGEKVFLECVQDMDHENMFWYRQDPGLGLRLIYFSYDVKMKEKGDIPEGYSVSREKKERFSLILESASTNQTSMYLCASSFRLPNRGGSNQPQHFGDGTRLSIL.

The chain links TRBV30 to TRBJ1-3, with unresolved D. Per the germline V gene, CDR1 is GTSNPN and CDR2 is SVGIG (reference sequence). The CDR3 has 12 amino acids. V lost 3 bases and J 2 bases, leaving 5 bases between the germline ends. Written as DNA, the CDR3 is TGTGCCTGGAGGAGACCTGGAAACACCATATATTTT. It specifies CAWRRPGNTIYF.

J is TRBJ2-5 and V is TRBV20-1, with no clear D. The CDR3 consists of 11 residues. In germline, CDR1 is DFQATT, CDR2 SNEGSKA (reference sequence). The CDR3 protein is CSLTSRETQYF. CDR3 coding DNA: TGCAGCCTGACCTCTAGGGAGACCCAGTACTTC.

V is TRBV7-8 and J is TRBJ1-2; 7 bases align to TRBD1. V was pared by 2 bases and J by 6 bases, with 9 bases of the junction left unmatched. Looked up from germline, CDR1 is SGHVS and CDR2 is FQNEAQ. CDR3 length: 15 residues. The CDR3 coding sequence is TGTGCCAGCAGCTTAAGGACAGGAGTGATCCATGGCTACACCTTC. It codes for CASSLRTGVIHGYTF.

The chain links TRBV4-1 to TRBJ1-5; 7 positions agree with TRBD1. The trim removed 1 base at V and 0 bases at J, leaving 6 bases unmatched. The CDR3 spans 17 residues. The germline V gene has CDR1 MGHRA and CDR2 YSYEKL. The CDR3 coding sequence is TGCGCCAGCAGCCAAGGCGCGGGACAGTATAGCAATCAGCCCCAGCATTTT. Its translation: CASSQGAGQYSNQPQHF.

To note about this clone: At the DNA level, this CDR3 is encoded by other sequences in the same sample as well. The chain carries TRBV19 and TRBJ1-1; D perhaps matches TRBD1 (5 bases). Germline values: CDR1 LNHDA, CDR2 SQIVND (reference sequence). The V end lost 5 bases, the J end lost 5 bases, and 12 bases lay between the germline ends. This CDR3 has 13 amino acids. CDR3 sequence reads: CASSGQGGTEAFF. The CDR3 region has the DNA TGTGCCAGTAGTGGGCAGGGAGGGACTGAAGCTTTCTTT.